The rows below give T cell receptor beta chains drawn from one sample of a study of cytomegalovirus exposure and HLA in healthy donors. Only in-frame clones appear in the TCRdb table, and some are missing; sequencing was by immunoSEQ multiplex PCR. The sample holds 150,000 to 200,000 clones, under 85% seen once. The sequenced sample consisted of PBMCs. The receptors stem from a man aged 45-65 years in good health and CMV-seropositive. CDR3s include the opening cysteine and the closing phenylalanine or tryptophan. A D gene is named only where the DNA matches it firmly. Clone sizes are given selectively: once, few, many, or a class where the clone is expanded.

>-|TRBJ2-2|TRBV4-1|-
CASSQGEGGENTGELFF
TGCGCCAGCAGCCAAGGGGAAGGAGGGGAGAACACCGGGGAGCTGTTTTTT
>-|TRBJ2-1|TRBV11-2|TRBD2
CAAGGGPYNEQFF
TGTGCAGCGGGAGGGGGGCCTTACAATGAGCAGTTCTTC
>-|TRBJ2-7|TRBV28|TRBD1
CASSDRADEQYF
TGTGCCAGCAGTGACAGGGCGGACGAGCAGTACTTC
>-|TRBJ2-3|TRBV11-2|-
CASSLTTGADTQYF
TGTGCCAGCAGCTTGACGACGGGGGCAGATACGCAGTATTTT
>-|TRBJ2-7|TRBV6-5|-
CASSSSGLSYEQYF
TGTGCCAGCAGTTCCAGCGGGCTATCCTACGAGCAGTACTTC
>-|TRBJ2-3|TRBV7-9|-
CASSRAASTDTQYF
TGTGCCAGCAGTCGCGCGGCTAGCACAGATACGCAGTATTTT
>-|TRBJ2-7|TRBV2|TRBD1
CASTTGGYEQYF
TGTGCCAGCACGACAGGGGGCTACGAGCAGTACTTC
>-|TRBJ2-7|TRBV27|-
CASSLLGAEEQYF
TGTGCCAGCAGTTTGTTGGGGGCGGAGGAGCAGTACTTC
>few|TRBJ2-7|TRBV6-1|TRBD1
CASSDWDRVSYEQYF
TGTGCCAGCAGTGACTGGGACAGGGTGTCCTACGAGCAGTACTTC
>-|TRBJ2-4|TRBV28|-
CASSLGGAKNIQYF
TGTGCCAGCAGTCTCGGGGGAGCCAAAAACATTCAGTACTTC
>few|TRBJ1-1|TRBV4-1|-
CASSRGRMGGLSTEAFF
TGCGCCAGCAGCCGGGGGAGGATGGGAGGCTTGAGCACTGAAGCTTTCTTT
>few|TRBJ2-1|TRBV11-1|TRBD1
CASSTMPGQGSGEQFF
TGTGCCAGCAGCACCATGCCGGGACAGGGTAGTGGTGAGCAGTTCTTC